The clone carrying this T cell receptor (beta chain) has a count of ten or more. One entry per CDR3 protein results from TCRdb running MiXCR on the 5' RACE reads. The sample carries 150,000 or so distinct CDR3 sequences, approximately 3.5% recorded once. The data stem from a study of identical twins. This CDR3 spans 16 amino acids. Germline assignment: CDR1 LNHDA and CDR2 SQIVND (reference sequence). V lost 5 bases and J lost 3; bases outside the gene matches: 6. The sample was memory T cells sorted from blood. This sequence was found in a man between 18 and 35 years old in good health. This rearrangement joins TRBV19 to TRBJ2-1; the match to TRBD2 covers 11 bases. The CDR3 sequence is CASSGSLAGDYNEQFF. CDR3 bases: TGTGCCAGTAGTGGATCACTAGCGGGAGACTACAATGAGCAGTTCTTC.